The clone carrying this TCR beta chain was seen at least ten times. The data derive from a study of human T cells and chemical hapten exposure. Study-wide context: While the approximately 23-week study was under way, patients received diphenylcyclopropenone on the scalp every week. Among samples, TCR yields varied mainly because of small differences in pooled library volume.

As for time point: patch test 1, 2 weeks after DPC sensitization. Treatment described: therapeutic diphenylcyclopropenone sensitization with weekly scalp DPC. The template was total RNA from unfractionated whole blood. Blood draws came first, before each patch test. This CDR3 has 15 residues. The germline V gene encodes CDR1 DFQATT and CDR2 SNEGSKA (reference sequence). V lost 6 bases, J lost 2 bases, and 13 bases stayed unmatched. MiXCR, applied by TCRdb to the RACE reads, yields one record per CDR3 protein. Among fewer than 45,000 distinct CDR3 sequences, under 5% were seen once, and the ten largest hold about 24%.

The chain is built from TRBV20-1 and TRBJ2-7, with TRBD1 matching 7 bases. Sequenced material: whole blood, taken in connection with sensitization to the hapten diphenylcyclopropenone (DPC). The receptor's source is a man aged 45 to 65 with alopecia areata. Some clones in this sample may be carry-over from other donors' samples. Here the CDR3 reads CSASGTVIRPYEQYF. CDR3 bases: TGCAGTGCGTCCGGGACAGTCATCCGCCCCTACGAGCAGTACTTC.